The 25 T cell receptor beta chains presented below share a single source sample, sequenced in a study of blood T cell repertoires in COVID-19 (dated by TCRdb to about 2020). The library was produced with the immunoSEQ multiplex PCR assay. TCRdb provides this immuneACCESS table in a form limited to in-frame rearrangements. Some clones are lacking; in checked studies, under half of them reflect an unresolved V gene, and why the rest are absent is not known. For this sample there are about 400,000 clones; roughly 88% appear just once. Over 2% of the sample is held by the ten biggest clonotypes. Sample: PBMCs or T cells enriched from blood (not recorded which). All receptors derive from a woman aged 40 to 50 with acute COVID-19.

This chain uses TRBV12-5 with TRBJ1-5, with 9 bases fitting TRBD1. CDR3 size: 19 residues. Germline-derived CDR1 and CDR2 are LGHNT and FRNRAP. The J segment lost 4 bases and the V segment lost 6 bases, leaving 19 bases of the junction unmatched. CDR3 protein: CASGRPRDREYFGNQPQHF. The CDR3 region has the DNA TGTGCTAGTGGCCGCCCCCGGGACAGGGAATACTTTGGGAATCAGCCCCAGCATTTT.

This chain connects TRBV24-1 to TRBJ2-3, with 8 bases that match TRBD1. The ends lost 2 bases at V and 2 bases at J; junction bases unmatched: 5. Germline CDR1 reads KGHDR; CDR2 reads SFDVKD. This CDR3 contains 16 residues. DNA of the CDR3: TGTGCCACCAGTGATTCGGAGGGACAGGCCACAGATACGCAGTATTTT. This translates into CATSDSEGQATDTQYF.

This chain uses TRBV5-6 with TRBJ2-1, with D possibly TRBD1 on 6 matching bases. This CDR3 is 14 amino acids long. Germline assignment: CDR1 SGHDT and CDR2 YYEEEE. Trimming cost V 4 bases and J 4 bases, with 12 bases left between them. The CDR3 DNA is TGTGCCAGCAGCAGAACCGGGACATACAATGAGCAGTTCTTC. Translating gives CASSRTGTYNEQFF.

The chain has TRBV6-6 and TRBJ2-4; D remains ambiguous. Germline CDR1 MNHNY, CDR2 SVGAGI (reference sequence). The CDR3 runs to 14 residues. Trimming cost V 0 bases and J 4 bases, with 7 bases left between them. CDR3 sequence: CASSYSAPKNIQYF. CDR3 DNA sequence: TGTGCCAGCAGTTACTCGGCACCTAAAAACATTCAGTACTTC.

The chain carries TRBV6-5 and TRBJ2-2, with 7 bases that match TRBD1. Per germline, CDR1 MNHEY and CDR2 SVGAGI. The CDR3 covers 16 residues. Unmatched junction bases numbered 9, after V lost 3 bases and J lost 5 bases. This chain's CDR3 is CASSYEGASLTGELFF. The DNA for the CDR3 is TGTGCCAGCAGTTATGAGGGGGCCTCTCTTACCGGGGAGCTGTTTTTT.

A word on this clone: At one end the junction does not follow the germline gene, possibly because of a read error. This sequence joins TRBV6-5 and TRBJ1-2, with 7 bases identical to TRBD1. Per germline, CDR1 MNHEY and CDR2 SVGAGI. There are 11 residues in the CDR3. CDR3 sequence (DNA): TGTGCCAGCAGTTACGGGACAGACCAATACTTC. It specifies CASSYGTDQYF.

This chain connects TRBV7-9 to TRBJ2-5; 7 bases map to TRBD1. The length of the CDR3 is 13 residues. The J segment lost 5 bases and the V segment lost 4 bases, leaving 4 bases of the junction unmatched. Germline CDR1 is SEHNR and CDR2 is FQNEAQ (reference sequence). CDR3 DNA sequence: TGTGCCAGCAGCTCCCTACAGGGGGAGACCCAGTACTTC. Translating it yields CASSSLQGETQYF.

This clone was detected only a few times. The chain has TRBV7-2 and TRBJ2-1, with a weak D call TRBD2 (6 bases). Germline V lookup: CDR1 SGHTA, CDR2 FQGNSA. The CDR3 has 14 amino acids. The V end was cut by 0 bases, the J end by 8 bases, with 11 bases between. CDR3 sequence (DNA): TGTGCCAGCAGCTTAGCCCCGCGGGGCGATGAGCAGTTCTTC. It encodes CASSLAPRGDEQFF.

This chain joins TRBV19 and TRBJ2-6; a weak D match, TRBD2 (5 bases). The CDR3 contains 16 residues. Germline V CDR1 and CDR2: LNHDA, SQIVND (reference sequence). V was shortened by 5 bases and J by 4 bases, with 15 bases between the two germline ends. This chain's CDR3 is CASSGTVDSGANVLTF. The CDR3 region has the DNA TGTGCCAGTAGTGGAACAGTGGACTCGGGGGCCAACGTCCTGACTTTC.

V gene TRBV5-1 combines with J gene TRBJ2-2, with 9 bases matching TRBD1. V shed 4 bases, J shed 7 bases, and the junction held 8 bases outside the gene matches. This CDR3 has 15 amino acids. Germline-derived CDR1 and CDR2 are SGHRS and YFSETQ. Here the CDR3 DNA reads TGCGCCAGCAGCCCTGGGACAGGGAGGAACGGGGAGCTGTTTTTT. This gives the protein CASSPGTGRNGELFF.

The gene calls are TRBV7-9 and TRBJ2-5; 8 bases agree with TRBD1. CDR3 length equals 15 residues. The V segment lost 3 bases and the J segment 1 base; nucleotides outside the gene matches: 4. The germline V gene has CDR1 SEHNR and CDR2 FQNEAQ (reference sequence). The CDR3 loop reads CASSFSGGGQETQYF. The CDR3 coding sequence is TGTGCCAGCAGCTTCTCAGGGGGCGGCCAAGAGACCCAGTACTTC.

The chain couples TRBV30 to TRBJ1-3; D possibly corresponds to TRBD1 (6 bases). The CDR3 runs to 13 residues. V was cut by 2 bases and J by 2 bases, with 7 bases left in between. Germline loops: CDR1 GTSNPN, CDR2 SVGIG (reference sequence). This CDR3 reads CAWSRGTGNTIYF. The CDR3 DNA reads TGTGCCTGGAGTAGGGGGACTGGAAACACCATATATTTT.

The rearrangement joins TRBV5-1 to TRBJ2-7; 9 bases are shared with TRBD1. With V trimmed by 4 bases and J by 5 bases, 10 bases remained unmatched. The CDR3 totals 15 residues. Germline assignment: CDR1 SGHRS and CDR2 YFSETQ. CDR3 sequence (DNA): TGCGCCAGCAGCCCACATGGGACAGGGAATAACGAGCAGTACTTC. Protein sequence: CASSPHGTGNNEQYF.

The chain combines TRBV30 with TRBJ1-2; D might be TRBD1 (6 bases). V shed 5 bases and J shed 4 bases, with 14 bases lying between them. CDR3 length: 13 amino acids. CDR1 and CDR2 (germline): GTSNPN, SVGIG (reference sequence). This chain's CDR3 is CAWAGQTGYGYTF. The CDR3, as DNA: TGTGCCTGGGCCGGACAGACGGGCTATGGCTACACCTTC.

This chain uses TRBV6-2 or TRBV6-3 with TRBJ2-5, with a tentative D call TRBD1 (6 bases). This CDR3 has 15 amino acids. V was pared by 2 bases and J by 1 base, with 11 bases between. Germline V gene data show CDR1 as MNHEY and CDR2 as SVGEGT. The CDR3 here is CASSYQGQIQETQYF. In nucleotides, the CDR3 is TGTGCCAGCAGTTACCAAGGACAGATCCAAGAGACCCAGTACTTC.

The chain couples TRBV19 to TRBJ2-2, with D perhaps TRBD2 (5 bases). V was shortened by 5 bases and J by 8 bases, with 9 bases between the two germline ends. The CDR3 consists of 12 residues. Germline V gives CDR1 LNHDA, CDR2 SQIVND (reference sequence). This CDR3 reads CASSPGVGELFF. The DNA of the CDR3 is TGTGCCAGTAGTCCCGGGGTGGGGGAGCTGTTTTTT.

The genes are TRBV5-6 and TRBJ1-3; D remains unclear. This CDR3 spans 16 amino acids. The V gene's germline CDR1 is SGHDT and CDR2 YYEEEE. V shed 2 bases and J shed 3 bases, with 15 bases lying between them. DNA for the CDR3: TGTGCCAGCAGCTTCCTAGTTCCTCCCTTTGGAAACACCATATATTTT. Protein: CASSFLVPPFGNTIYF. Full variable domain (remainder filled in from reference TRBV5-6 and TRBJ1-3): DAGVTQSPTHLIKTRGQQVTLRCSPKSGHDTVSWYQQALGQGPQFIFQYYEEEERQRGNFPDRFSGHQFPNYSSELNVNALLLGDSALYLCASSFLVPPFGNTIYFGEGSWLTVV.

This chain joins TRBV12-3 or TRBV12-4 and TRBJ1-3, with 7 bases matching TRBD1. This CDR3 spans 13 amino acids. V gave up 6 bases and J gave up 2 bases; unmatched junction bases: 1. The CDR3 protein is CASRGTAGNTIYF. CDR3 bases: TGTGCCAGCAGGGGGACAGCTGGAAACACCATATATTTT.

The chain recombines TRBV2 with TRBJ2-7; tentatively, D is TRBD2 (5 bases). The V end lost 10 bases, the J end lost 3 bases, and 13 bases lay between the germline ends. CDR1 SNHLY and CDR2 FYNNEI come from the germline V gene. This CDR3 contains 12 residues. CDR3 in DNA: TGTGCCACGGCCGCGGGCAGCTACGAGCAGTACTTC. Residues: CATAAGSYEQYF.

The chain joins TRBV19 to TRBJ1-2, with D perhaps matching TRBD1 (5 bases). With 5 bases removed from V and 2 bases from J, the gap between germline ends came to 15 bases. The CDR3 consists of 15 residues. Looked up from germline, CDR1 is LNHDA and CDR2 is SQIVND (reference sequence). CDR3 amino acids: CASSSPGGDNYGYTF. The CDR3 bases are TGTGCCAGTAGTTCTCCCGGCGGGGACAACTATGGCTACACCTTC.

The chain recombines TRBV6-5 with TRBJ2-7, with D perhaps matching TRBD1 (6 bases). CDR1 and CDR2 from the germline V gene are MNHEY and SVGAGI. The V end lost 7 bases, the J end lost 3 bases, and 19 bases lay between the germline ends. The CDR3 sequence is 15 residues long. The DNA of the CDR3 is TGTGCCAGCAAACCCGTAGGGCAGGGGTTCTACGAGCAGTACTTC. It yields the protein CASKPVGQGFYEQYF.

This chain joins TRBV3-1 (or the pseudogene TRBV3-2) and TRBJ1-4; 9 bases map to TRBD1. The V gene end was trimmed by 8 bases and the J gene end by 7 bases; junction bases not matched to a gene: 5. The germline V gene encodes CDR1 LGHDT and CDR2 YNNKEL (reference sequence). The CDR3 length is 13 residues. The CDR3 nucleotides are TGTGCCAGCCTGGGACAGGGAAGTGAAAAACTGTTTTTT. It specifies CASLGQGSEKLFF.

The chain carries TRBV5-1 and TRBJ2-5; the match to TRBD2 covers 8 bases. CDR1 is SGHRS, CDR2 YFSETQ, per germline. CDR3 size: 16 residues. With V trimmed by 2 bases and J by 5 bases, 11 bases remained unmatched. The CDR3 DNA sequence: TGCGCCAGCAGCTTAGGGTCTGGCGGGGGGCAGGAGACCCAGTACTTC. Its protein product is CASSLGSGGGQETQYF.

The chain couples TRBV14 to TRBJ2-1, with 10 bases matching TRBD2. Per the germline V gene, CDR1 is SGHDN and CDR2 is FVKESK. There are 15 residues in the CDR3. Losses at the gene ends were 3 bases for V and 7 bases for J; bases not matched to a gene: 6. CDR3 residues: CASSHLAGGRNEQFF. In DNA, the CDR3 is TGTGCCAGCAGCCATTTAGCGGGGGGCCGGAATGAGCAGTTCTTC.

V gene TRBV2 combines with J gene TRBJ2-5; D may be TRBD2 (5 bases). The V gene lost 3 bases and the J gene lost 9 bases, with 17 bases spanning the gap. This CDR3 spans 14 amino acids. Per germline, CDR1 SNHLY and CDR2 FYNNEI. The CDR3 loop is CASSERHGNGAQYF. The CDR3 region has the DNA TGTGCCAGCAGTGAGCGACACGGTAACGGGGCCCAGTACTTC.